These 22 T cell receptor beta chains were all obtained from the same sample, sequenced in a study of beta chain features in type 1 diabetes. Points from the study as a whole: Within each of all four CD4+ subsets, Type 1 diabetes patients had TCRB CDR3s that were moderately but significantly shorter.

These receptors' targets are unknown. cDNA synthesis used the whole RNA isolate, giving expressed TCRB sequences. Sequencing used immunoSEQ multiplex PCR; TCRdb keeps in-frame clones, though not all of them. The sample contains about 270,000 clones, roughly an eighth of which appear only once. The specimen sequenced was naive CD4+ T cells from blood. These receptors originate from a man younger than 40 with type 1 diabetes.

The CDR3 sequence: CASSPATQETQYF. CDR3 DNA: TGTGCCAGCAGCCCCGCGACACAAGAGACCCAGTACTTC. V and J are TRBV5-5 and TRBJ2-5; D gene uncertain. The germline V gene encodes CDR1 SGHKS and CDR2 YYEKEE (reference sequence). Trimming left V 4 bases short and J 2 bases short, with 9 bases between. The CDR3 spans 13 residues.

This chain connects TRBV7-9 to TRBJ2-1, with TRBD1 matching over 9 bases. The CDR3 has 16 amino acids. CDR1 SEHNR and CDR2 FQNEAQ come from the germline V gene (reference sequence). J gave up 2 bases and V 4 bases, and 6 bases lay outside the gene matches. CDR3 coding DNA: TGTGCCAGCAGCTCTACCGGGACAGGGACCTACAATGAGCAGTTCTTC. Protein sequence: CASSSTGTGTYNEQFF.

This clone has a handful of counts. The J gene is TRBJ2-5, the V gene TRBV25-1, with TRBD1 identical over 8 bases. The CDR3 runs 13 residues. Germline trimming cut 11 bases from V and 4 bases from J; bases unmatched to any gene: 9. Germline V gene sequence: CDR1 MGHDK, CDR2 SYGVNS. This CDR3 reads CASSAGGGETQYF. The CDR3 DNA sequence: TGTGCCTCATCGGCAGGGGGCGGAGAGACCCAGTACTTC.

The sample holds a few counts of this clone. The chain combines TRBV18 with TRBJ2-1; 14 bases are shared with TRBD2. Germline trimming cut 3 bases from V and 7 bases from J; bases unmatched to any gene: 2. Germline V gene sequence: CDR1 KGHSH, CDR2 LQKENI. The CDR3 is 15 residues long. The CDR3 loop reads CASSPRTSGRNEQFF. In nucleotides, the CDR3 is TGTGCCAGCTCACCGCGGACTAGCGGGAGGAATGAGCAGTTCTTC.

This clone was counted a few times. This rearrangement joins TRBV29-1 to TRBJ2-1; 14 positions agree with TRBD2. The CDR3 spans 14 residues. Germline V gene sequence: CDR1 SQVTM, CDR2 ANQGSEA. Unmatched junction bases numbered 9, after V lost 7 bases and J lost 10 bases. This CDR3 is CSAQGLAGVYEQFF. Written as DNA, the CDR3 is TGCAGCGCACAGGGACTAGCGGGAGTGTACGAGCAGTTCTTC.

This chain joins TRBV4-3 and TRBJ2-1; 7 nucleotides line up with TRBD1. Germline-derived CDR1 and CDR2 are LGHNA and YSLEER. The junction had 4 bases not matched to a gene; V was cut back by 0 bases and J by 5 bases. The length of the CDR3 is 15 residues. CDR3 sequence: CASSQEGTANNEQFF. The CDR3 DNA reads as TGCGCCAGCAGCCAAGAAGGGACAGCTAACAATGAGCAGTTCTTC.

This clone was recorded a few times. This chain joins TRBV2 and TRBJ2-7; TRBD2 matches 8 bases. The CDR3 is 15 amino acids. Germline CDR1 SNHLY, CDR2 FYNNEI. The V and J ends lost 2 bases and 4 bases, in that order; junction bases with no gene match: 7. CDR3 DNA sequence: TGTGCCAGCAGTGAATTCCAGCGGGAGTTGTACGAGCAGTACTTC. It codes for CASSEFQRELYEQYF.

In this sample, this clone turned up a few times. CDR3 sequence reads: CASRLAGEDTQYF. The CDR3 DNA sequence: TGTGCCTCACGACTAGCGGGGGAGGATACGCAGTATTTT. The rearrangement uses TRBV7-9 and TRBJ2-3, with 12 bases lining up with TRBD2. The J segment lost 6 bases and the V segment lost 11 bases, leaving 6 bases of the junction unmatched. This CDR3 is built from 13 residues. The germline CDR1 and CDR2 sequences are SEHNR and FQNEAQ (reference sequence).

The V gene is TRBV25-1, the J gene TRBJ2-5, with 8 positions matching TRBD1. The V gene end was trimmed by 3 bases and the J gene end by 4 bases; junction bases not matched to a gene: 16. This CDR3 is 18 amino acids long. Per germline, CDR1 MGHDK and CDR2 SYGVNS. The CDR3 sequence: CASSEGRGYRGTGETQYF. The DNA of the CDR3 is TGTGCCAGCAGTGAGGGTCGGGGTTACAGGGGGACGGGAGAGACCCAGTACTTC. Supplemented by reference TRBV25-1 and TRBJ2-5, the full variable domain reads EADIYQTPRYLVIGTGKKITLECSQTMGHDKMYWYQQDPGMELHLIHYSYGVNSTEKGDLSSESTVSRIRTEHFPLTLESARPSHTSQYLCASSEGRGYRGTGETQYFGPGTRLLVL.

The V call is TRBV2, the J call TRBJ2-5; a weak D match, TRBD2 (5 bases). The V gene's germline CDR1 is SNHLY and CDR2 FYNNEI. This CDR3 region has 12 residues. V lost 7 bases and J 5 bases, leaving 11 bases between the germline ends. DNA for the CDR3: TGTGCCAGCAACCGGGATGGGGAGACCCAGTACTTC. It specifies CASNRDGETQYF.

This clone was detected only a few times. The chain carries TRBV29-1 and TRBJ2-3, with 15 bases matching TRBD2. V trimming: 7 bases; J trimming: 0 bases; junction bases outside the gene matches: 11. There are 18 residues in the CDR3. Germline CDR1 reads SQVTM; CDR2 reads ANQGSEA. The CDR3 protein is CSALGLAGGKASTDTQYF. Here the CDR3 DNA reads TGCAGCGCCCTGGGACTAGCGGGAGGAAAGGCTAGCACAGATACGCAGTATTTT.

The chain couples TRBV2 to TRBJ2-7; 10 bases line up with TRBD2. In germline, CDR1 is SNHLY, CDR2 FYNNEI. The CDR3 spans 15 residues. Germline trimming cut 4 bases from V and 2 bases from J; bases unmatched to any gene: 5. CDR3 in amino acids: CASSVEREGAYEQYF. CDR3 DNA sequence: TGTGCCAGCAGTGTGGAGCGGGAGGGGGCCTACGAGCAGTACTTC.

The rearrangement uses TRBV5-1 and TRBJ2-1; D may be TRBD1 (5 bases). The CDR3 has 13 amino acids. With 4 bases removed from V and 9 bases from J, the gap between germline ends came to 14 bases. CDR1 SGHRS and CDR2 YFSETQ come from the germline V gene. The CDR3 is CASSPYQGVEQFF. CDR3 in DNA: TGCGCCAGCAGCCCGTATCAAGGGGTTGAGCAGTTCTTC.

The CDR3 region has the DNA TGCGCCAGCAGCTTGGCGGGTGGCGGGACCTACAATGAGCAGTTCTTC. Protein sequence: CASSLAGGGTYNEQFF. The chain carries TRBV5-1 and TRBJ2-1; TRBD2 might be the D (6 bases). This CDR3 spans 16 amino acids. CDR1 and CDR2 (germline): SGHRS, YFSETQ. Trimming removed 0 bases from V and 2 bases from J, with 12 bases in between. The whole variable domain, filled in from reference TRBV5-1 and TRBJ2-1, reads KAGVTQTPRYLIKTRGQQVTLSCSPISGHRSVSWYQQTPGQGLQFLFEYFSETQRNKGNFPGRFSGRQFSNSRSEMNVSTLELGDSALYLCASSLAGGGTYNEQFFGPGTRLTVL.

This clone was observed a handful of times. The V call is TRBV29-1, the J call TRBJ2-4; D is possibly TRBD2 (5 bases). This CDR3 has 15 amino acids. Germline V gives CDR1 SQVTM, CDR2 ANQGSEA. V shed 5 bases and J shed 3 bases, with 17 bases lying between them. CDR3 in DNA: TGCAGCGTTAGAGTAGGAGGCTTGGGCAAAAACATTCAGTACTTC. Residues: CSVRVGGLGKNIQYF.

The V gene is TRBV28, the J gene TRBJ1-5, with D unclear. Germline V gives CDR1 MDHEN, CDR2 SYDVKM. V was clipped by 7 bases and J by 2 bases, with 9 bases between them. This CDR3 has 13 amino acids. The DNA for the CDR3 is TGTGCCAGCATGGAGCATGGCAATCAGCCCCAGCATTTT. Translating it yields CASMEHGNQPQHF.

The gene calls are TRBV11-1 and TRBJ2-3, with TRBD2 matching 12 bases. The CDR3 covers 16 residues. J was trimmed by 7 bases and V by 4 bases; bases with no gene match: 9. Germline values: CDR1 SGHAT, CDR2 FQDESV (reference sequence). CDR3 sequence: CASSSQTSGRIYTQYF. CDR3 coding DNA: TGTGCCAGCAGCTCGCAAACTAGCGGGAGGATTTATACGCAGTATTTT.

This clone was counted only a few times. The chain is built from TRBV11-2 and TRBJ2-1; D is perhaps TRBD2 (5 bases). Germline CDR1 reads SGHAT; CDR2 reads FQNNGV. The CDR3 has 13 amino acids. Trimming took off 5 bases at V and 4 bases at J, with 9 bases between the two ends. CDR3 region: CASSRGLYNEQFF. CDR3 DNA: TGTGCCAGCAGCCGCGGACTTTACAATGAGCAGTTCTTC.

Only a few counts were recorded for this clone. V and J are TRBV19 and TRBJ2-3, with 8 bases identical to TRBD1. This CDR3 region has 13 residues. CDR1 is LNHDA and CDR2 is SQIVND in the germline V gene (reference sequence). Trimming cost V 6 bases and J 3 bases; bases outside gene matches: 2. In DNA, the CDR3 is TGTGCCAGTAGAGGACAGGGAACAGATACGCAGTATTTT. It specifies CASRGQGTDTQYF.

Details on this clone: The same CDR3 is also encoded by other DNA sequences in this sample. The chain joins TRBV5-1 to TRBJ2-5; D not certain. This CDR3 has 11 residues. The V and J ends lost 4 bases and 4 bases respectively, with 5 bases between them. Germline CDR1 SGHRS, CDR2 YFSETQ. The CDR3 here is CASSPGETQYF. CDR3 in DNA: TGCGCCAGCAGCCCCGGAGAGACCCAGTACTTC.

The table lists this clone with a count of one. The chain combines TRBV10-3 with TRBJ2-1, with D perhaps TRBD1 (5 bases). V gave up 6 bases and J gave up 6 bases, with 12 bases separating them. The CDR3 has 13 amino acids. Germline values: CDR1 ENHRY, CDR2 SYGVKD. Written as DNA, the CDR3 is TGTGCCATCAGCAATCAGGGTTCCAATGAGCAGTTCTTC. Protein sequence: CAISNQGSNEQFF.

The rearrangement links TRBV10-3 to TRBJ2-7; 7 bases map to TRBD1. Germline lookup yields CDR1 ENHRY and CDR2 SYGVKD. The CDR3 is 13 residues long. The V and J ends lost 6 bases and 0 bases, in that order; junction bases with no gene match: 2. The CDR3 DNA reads TGTGCCATCAGGACAGGGAGCTCCTACGAGCAGTACTTC. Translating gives CAIRTGSSYEQYF.